These 10 T cell receptor beta chains were all obtained from the same sample, sequenced in a study of PD-L1 blockade in urothelial cancer. Clones were sequenced by immunoSEQ multiplex PCR, and TCRdb holds only the in-frame ones, with some missing. The sample includes tens of thousands of clones, 84% of them seen just once. Specified time point: pretreatment peripheral blood. The specimen was PBMCs, collected around atezolizumab (anti-PD-L1) treatment. The source of these receptors is a woman aged 70-85 years with urothelial cancer.

This clone was seen only a few times. V gene TRBV5-6 combines with J gene TRBJ1-1, with a tentative D call TRBD1 (5 bases). This CDR3 is 16 amino acids long. Germline lookup yields CDR1 SGHDT and CDR2 YYEEEE. The V gene lost 0 bases and the J gene lost 6 bases, with 18 bases spanning the gap. The CDR3 reads CASSLGSGGSVAEAFF. The CDR3, as DNA: TGTGCCAGCAGCTTGGGGTCGGGGGGGAGCGTCGCTGAAGCTTTCTTT.

The CDR3 DNA reads TGTGCCAGCAGTCGCACAGGGGGAAAGACCCAGTACTTC. Amino acid sequence: CASSRTGGKTQYF. The chain uses TRBV2 and TRBJ2-5; 8 positions agree with TRBD1. The CDR3 consists of 13 residues. Looked up from germline, CDR1 is SNHLY and CDR2 is FYNNEI. The junction had 5 bases not matched to a gene; V was cut back by 5 bases and J by 6 bases.

The chain links TRBV6-5 to TRBJ2-3; 12 bases line up with TRBD2. From germline, CDR1 is MNHEY and CDR2 SVGAGI. This CDR3 has 16 amino acids. Trimming cost V 2 bases and J 8 bases; bases outside gene matches: 8. CDR3 nucleotides: TGTGCCAGCAGTTACGTCCTAGCGGGGGGGCGTGGTACGCAGTATTTT. Translation gives CASSYVLAGGRGTQYF.

The genes are TRBV11-3 and TRBJ2-1, with 8 positions matching TRBD2. The CDR3 loop spans 13 amino acids. Germline V gives CDR1 SGHNT, CDR2 YENEEA. V lost 5 bases and J lost 6; bases outside the gene matches: 3. CDR3 nucleotides: TGTGCCAGCAGCCCCGGGGGGGTCAATGAGCAGTTCTTC. Residues: CASSPGGVNEQFF.

The chain couples TRBV5-1 to TRBJ1-4; 8 nucleotides match TRBD1. Losses at the gene ends were 1 base for V and 3 bases for J; bases not matched to a gene: 8. Germline values: CDR1 SGHRS, CDR2 YFSETQ. The CDR3 is 17 amino acids. CDR3 protein: CASSLSRDRSPNEKLFF. The CDR3, as DNA: TGCGCCAGCAGCTTGTCCCGGGACAGGTCTCCTAATGAAAAACTGTTTTTT.

This clone appeared a single time. The V call is TRBV7-9, the J call TRBJ2-5, with D perhaps TRBD2 (5 bases). Germline V gene sequence: CDR1 SEHNR, CDR2 FQNEAQ (reference sequence). The V gene lost 2 bases and the J gene lost 1 base, with 17 bases spanning the gap. The length of the CDR3 is 17 residues. CDR3 loop: CASSLSSSDALQETQYF. For the CDR3, the DNA is TGTGCCAGCAGCTTAAGTAGTAGCGATGCCCTCCAAGAGACCCAGTACTTC.

This clone was picked up one time. The V call is TRBV19, the J call TRBJ1-2, with 7 bases aligning to TRBD1. CDR1 and CDR2 (germline): LNHDA, SQIVND (reference sequence). The CDR3 spans 15 residues. The trim removed 3 bases at V and 5 bases at J, leaving 9 bases unmatched. Here the CDR3 reads CASSMQEGGQYGYTF. The DNA for the CDR3 is TGTGCCAGTAGTATGCAGGAGGGGGGACAGTATGGCTACACCTTC.

The chain recombines TRBV2 with TRBJ2-7; 7 bases are shared with TRBD1. The ends lost 4 bases at V and 6 bases at J; junction bases unmatched: 3. Per germline, CDR1 SNHLY and CDR2 FYNNEI. This CDR3 comprises 12 residues. The chain's CDR3 is CASSGQGLEQYF. The DNA of the CDR3 is TGTGCCAGCAGTGGACAGGGTCTCGAGCAGTACTTC.

The chain has TRBV7-6 and TRBJ2-5; D is unresolved. The CDR3 covers 13 residues. CDR1 and CDR2 from the germline V gene are SGHVS and FNYEAQ. The V and J ends lost 1 base and 2 bases respectively, with 5 bases between them. CDR3 loop: CASSLVKQETQYF. Written as DNA, the CDR3 is TGTGCCAGCAGCTTAGTTAAACAAGAGACCCAGTACTTC.

The chain has TRBV27 and TRBJ2-1; 8 bases agree with TRBD2. The V gene's germline CDR1 is MNHEY and CDR2 SMNVEV (reference sequence). The V gene end was trimmed by 5 bases and the J gene end by 10 bases; junction bases not matched to a gene: 16. CDR3 length equals 16 residues. The CDR3 spells CASSPRAGGPPGEQFF. The CDR3 bases are TGTGCCAGCAGTCCACGGGCGGGAGGCCCCCCGGGCGAGCAGTTCTTC.